One sample yielded the 21 T cell receptor beta chains listed below, sequenced in a study of blood T cells in healthy people across ages. The second PCR ran about 6 to 12 cycles with a sample-barcoded 5' primer and J-beta primers. TCRdb processed the 5' RACE reads anew with MiXCR; each CDR3 protein has one entry. The data hold 1.5 million to 2 million distinct CDR3 sequences, with 25% to 30% observed a single time. Material for sequencing was blood. Every receptor here comes from a woman in her 30s in good health.

This clonotype was seen at least ten times. The V gene is TRBV5-1, the J gene TRBJ2-7; 9 nucleotides line up with TRBD2. Germline V gives CDR1 SGHRS, CDR2 YFSETQ. This CDR3 comprises 16 residues. The junction had 9 bases not matched to a gene; V was cut back by 4 bases and J by 1 base. The CDR3, as DNA: TGCGCCAGCAGCACGAGGACTAGCGTACCATCCTACGAGCAGTACTTC. Protein product: CASSTRTSVPSYEQYF.

The rearrangement links TRBV29-1 to TRBJ2-3, with 10 bases identical to TRBD1. The J segment lost 1 base and the V segment lost 3 bases, leaving 4 bases of the junction unmatched. This CDR3 region has 15 residues. From germline, CDR1 is SQVTM and CDR2 ANQGSEA. CDR3 amino acids: CSVDSGTGGTDTQYF. For the CDR3, the DNA is TGCAGCGTTGACTCCGGGACAGGGGGCACAGATACGCAGTATTTT.

The rearrangement joins TRBV18 to TRBJ2-3, with 12 positions matching TRBD2. The V gene end was trimmed by 3 bases and the J gene end by 0 bases; junction bases not matched to a gene: 7. Germline assignment: CDR1 KGHSH and CDR2 LQKENI. This CDR3 is built from 18 residues. CDR3 nucleotide sequence: TGTGCCAGCTCACCCAAAAGACTAGCGGGGGAGAGCACAGATACGCAGTATTTT. Translating gives CASSPKRLAGESTDTQYF. The complete variable domain, with remaining parts taken from reference TRBV18 and TRBJ2-3, reads NAGVMQNPRHLVRRRGQEARLRCSPMKGHSHVYWYRQLPEEGLKFMVYLQKENIIDESGMPKERFSAEFPKEGPSILRIQQVVRGDSAAYFCASSPKRLAGESTDTQYFGPGTRLTVL.

V is TRBV4-1 and J is TRBJ1-5, with 7 bases matching TRBD1. This CDR3 spans 17 amino acids. V shed 1 base and J 4 bases; nucleotides not matched to a gene: 10. The V gene's germline CDR1 is MGHRA and CDR2 YSYEKL. CDR3 nucleotides: TGCGCCAGCAGCCAAGGTGTGAGGGGGCCACTAAATCAGCCCCAGCATTTT. Its protein is CASSQGVRGPLNQPQHF.

The chain links TRBV30 to TRBJ2-1; perhaps TRBD1 as D (5 bases). CDR1 is GTSNPN, CDR2 SVGIG, per germline (reference sequence). The CDR3 loop spans 14 amino acids. V was pared by 4 bases and J by 0 bases, with 10 bases between. CDR3 coding DNA: TGTGCCTGGAAAGGGGTGCCCTCCTACAATGAGCAGTTCTTC. As protein: CAWKGVPSYNEQFF. Full variable domain (rest looked up from reference TRBV30 and TRBJ2-1): SQTIHQWPATLVQPVGSPLSLECTVEGTSNPNLYWYRQAAGRGLQLLFYSVGIGQISSEVPQNLSASRPQDRQFILSSKKLLLSDSGFYLCAWKGVPSYNEQFFGPGTRLTVL.

A single count supports this clonotype. This chain connects TRBV30 to TRBJ2-3, with 13 nucleotides matching TRBD2. V lost 3 bases to trimming and J lost 2 bases; unmatched junction nucleotides: 5. The CDR3 has 16 amino acids. The germline V gene has CDR1 GTSNPN and CDR2 SVGIG (reference sequence). The DNA for the CDR3 is TGTGCCTGGAGCCAGGGACTAGCGGGAAACACAGATACGCAGTATTTT. It yields the protein CAWSQGLAGNTDTQYF.

The rearrangement joins TRBV24-1 to TRBJ2-5, with 7 positions matching TRBD2. The ends lost 1 base at V and 4 bases at J; junction bases unmatched: 8. From germline, CDR1 is KGHDR and CDR2 SFDVKD. This CDR3 comprises 16 residues. The CDR3 region is CATSDFQDGEGETQYF. CDR3 DNA sequence: TGTGCCACCAGTGATTTCCAGGACGGGGAGGGAGAGACCCAGTACTTC.

This rearrangement joins TRBV6-2 or TRBV6-3 to TRBJ2-1; tentative D call: TRBD2 (5 bases). The J call may be faulty, since TRBJ2-7 better matches the DNA end. CDR1 and CDR2 from the germline V gene are MNHEY and SVGEGT. The CDR3 runs to 13 residues. CDR3 in DNA: TGTGCCAGCGGGCCTAGCTGGCCCTACGAGCAGTACTTC. Translated: CASGPSWPYEQYF.

As concerns this clonotype: An end of the junction does not agree with germline; a read error may underlie this. This chain connects TRBV28 to TRBJ2-7; the D gene is possibly TRBD1 (6 bases). This CDR3 comprises 14 residues. The germline gives CDR1 MDHEN, CDR2 SYDVKM. The CDR3 region has the DNA TGTGCCTGCAGGGGCAGGGGCGACTCCTACGAGCAGTACTTC. It encodes CACRGRGDSYEQYF.

V gene TRBV18 combines with J gene TRBJ1-2; D may be TRBD1 (6 bases). In germline, CDR1 is KGHSH, CDR2 LQKENI. The V gene lost 8 bases and the J gene lost 7 bases, with 26 bases spanning the gap. This CDR3 has 16 amino acids. The CDR3 reads CASATTRSGAEGGYTF. CDR3 DNA sequence: TGTGCCAGCGCCACCACCCGGTCGGGGGCTGAAGGTGGCTACACCTTC.

This chain links TRBV14 with TRBJ2-7, with D tentatively TRBD2 (6 bases). Germline CDR1 and CDR2: SGHDN and FVKESK. Trimming left V 1 base short and J 2 bases short, with 12 bases between. The CDR3 has 15 amino acids. CDR3 nucleotides: TGTGCCAGCAGCCAAGGACTAAGCGGGCCCTACGAGCAGTACTTC. Residues: CASSQGLSGPYEQYF.

This clonotype has ten or more counts. An end of the junction does not agree with germline; a read error may underlie this. V usage is TRBV5-1 and J usage is TRBJ2-1; D might be TRBD1 (5 bases). Germline CDR1 is SGHRS and CDR2 is YFSETQ. This CDR3 is 12 amino acids long. CDR3 protein: CASSLWGDEQFF. The DNA for the CDR3 is TGTGCCAGCAGCTTGTGGGGCGATGAGCAGTTCTTC.

The chain combines TRBV7-2 with TRBJ1-2; possible D gene TRBD1, 5 bases. Germline CDR1 reads SGHTA; CDR2 reads FQGNSA. The CDR3 contains 13 residues. Trimming took off 2 bases at V and 8 bases at J, with 12 bases between the two ends. The CDR3 spells CASSLPQGTGYTF. The CDR3 region has the DNA TGTGCCAGCAGCTTACCGCAGGGAACGGGCTACACCTTC.

This clonotype was counted between two and nine times. This may arise from a read error, as a much more abundant clone is one base away. This chain uses TRBV5-1 with TRBJ1-2, with D tentatively TRBD1 (5 bases). Germline CDR1 SGHRS, CDR2 YFSETQ. The V gene lost 4 bases and the J gene lost 7 bases, with 17 bases spanning the gap. CDR3 length: 14 residues. CDR3 residues: CASSKLTTDCGYTF. The CDR3 bases are TGCGCCAGCAGCAAGCTCACGACAGACTGTGGCTACACCTTC. The full variable domain, its missing parts supplied by reference TRBV5-1 and TRBJ1-2, is KAGVTQTPRYLIKTRGQQVTLSCSPISGHRSVSWYQQTPGQGLQFLFEYFSETQRNKGNFPGRFSGRQFSNSRSEMNVSTLELGDSALYLCASSKLTTDCGYTFGSGTRLTVV.

The J gene is TRBJ2-2, the V gene TRBV29-1; 8 bases map to TRBD1. Germline V gene sequence: CDR1 SQVTM, CDR2 ANQGSEA. The CDR3 has 13 amino acids. Germline trimming cut 4 bases from V and 3 bases from J; bases unmatched to any gene: 1. The CDR3 DNA reads as TGCAGCGTTGCACAGGGGGACACCGGGGAGCTGTTTTTT. Translation gives CSVAQGDTGELFF.

This clonotype was seen a few times. The J gene is TRBJ1-2, the V gene TRBV7-2; D gene uncertain. This CDR3 contains 12 residues. Trimming cost V 6 bases and J 8 bases, with 13 bases left between them. Germline CDR1 and CDR2: SGHTA and FQGNSA. The CDR3 region has the DNA TGTGCCAGCAGGGATGGGGTGAAGGGCTACACCTTC. It translates to CASRDGVKGYTF. Using reference TRBV7-2 and TRBJ1-2 for the parts outside the CDR3, the full variable domain is GAGVSQSPSNKVTEKGKDVELRCDPISGHTALYWYRQSLGQGLEFLIYFQGNSAPDKSGLPSDRFSAERTGGSVSTLTIQRTQQEDSAVYLCASRDGVKGYTFGSGTRLTVV.

CDR3 coding DNA: TGTGCCAGCAGCCCTGACAGGGGAGTAATCGGCACTGAAGCTTTCTTT. It codes for CASSPDRGVIGTEAFF. The chain links TRBV7-2 to TRBJ1-1; 8 bases agree with TRBD1. V lost 5 bases and J lost 4; bases outside the gene matches: 12. Germline V gives CDR1 SGHTA, CDR2 FQGNSA. This CDR3 spans 16 amino acids. The variable domain in full, with the rest retrieved from reference TRBV7-2 and TRBJ1-1, is GAGVSQSPSNKVTEKGKDVELRCDPISGHTALYWYRQSLGQGLEFLIYFQGNSAPDKSGLPSDRFSAERTGGSVSTLTIQRTQQEDSAVYLCASSPDRGVIGTEAFFGQGTRLTVV.

The chain combines TRBV20-1 with TRBJ2-1, with 9 bases matching TRBD2. Trimming removed 0 bases from V and 7 bases from J; junction bases left unmatched: 7. This CDR3 has 15 residues. In germline, CDR1 is DFQATT, CDR2 SNEGSKA (reference sequence). The CDR3 DNA sequence: TGCAGTGCTAGAGAGTTAGCGGGAGTGACGAATGAGCAGTTCTTC. As protein: CSARELAGVTNEQFF.

This clonotype was recorded many times. The gene calls are TRBV6-1 and TRBJ2-1, with D perhaps TRBD1 (5 bases). CDR1 is MNHNS and CDR2 is SASEGT in the germline V gene. CDR3 length equals 14 residues. The V gene lost 8 bases and the J gene lost 0 bases, with 11 bases spanning the gap. The DNA for the CDR3 is TGTGCCAGCGGGGCCGCTAGCTCCTACAATGAGCAGTTCTTC. Its protein product is CASGAASSYNEQFF.

As for this clonotype: This may stem from a read error, because a much larger clone lies one nucleotide away. The rearrangement joins TRBV20-1 to TRBJ2-1, with TRBD2 matching 7 bases. The DNA end is more similar to TRBJ2-7, so the J call may be wrong. The length of the CDR3 is 14 residues. The germline V gene has CDR1 DFQATT and CDR2 SNEGSKA (reference sequence). The CDR3 here is CSASQSSGYNEQYF. The CDR3 DNA reads as TGCAGTGCTAGTCAGTCTAGCGGCTACAATGAGCAGTACTTC.

The table lists this clonotype with many counts. The chain links TRBV29-1 to TRBJ2-1; D remains ambiguous. This CDR3 has 13 amino acids. V was shortened by 7 bases and J by 5 bases, with 15 bases between the two germline ends. Per the germline V gene, CDR1 is SQVTM and CDR2 is ANQGSEA. The CDR3 DNA reads TGCAGCGCTTATATTGGTAACGACAATGAGCAGTTCTTC. Amino acids: CSAYIGNDNEQFF.